This TCR beta chain emerged from a study of CD8 T cells in Susac syndrome. It was with random hexamers that about 0.45 to 1 ug RNA was reverse transcribed. TCRdb used MiXCR to reprocess the immunoSEQ multiplex PCR reads, holding one entry per CDR3 protein. The table shows roughly 330,000 distinct CDR3 sequences, with 92% occurring only once. This clonotype occurred a few times. V was trimmed by 4 bases and J by 0 bases, leaving 7 bases between them. Germline CDR1 SGHAT, CDR2 FQNNGV. The CDR3 totals 14 residues. This rearrangement joins TRBV11-2 to TRBJ2-4; no clear D. The sample comprised CD4+ T cells from PBMCs. This sequence originates from a human donor with multiple sclerosis. The CDR3 here is CASSSRLAKNIQYF. In nucleotides, the CDR3 is TGTGCCAGCAGCTCTCGGTTAGCCAAAAACATTCAGTACTTC. Full variable domain (missing parts from reference TRBV11-2 and TRBJ2-4): EAGVAQSPRYKIIEKRQSVAFWCNPISGHATLYWYQQILGQGPKLLIQFQNNGVVDDSQLPKDRFSAERLKGVDSTLKIQPAKLEDSAVYLCASSSRLAKNIQYFGAGTRLSVL.